A single sample is the source of the 19 T cell receptor beta chains below, sequenced in a study of blood T cell repertoires in COVID-19. TCRdb's copy holds only in-frame clones and misses some; the assay was immunoSEQ multiplex PCR. There are over 60,000 clones in the sample; roughly 86% occur only once, and around 12% lies in the top ten. The source material was peripheral blood. The source is a woman aged 55-75 years with acute or convalescent COVID-19.

The chain carries TRBV7-2 and TRBJ2-3; TRBD1 is a possible D gene (6 bases). From germline, CDR1 is SGHTA and CDR2 FQGNSA. V was clipped by 5 bases and J by 1 base, with 16 bases between them. The CDR3 extends over 16 amino acids. The CDR3 DNA reads TGTGCCAGCAGCCTACAGGGCCAGAGGGGCACAGATACGCAGTATTTT. This translates into CASSLQGQRGTDTQYF.

The rearrangement uses TRBV18 and TRBJ2-1; 14 bases match TRBD2. J gave up 0 bases and V 4 bases, and 14 bases lay outside the gene matches. Germline lookup yields CDR1 KGHSH and CDR2 LQKENI. The CDR3 extends over 21 amino acids. Written as DNA, the CDR3 is TGTGCCAGCTCACTTAGGTTGCCGACTAGCGGGGGGGTTACCTCCTACAATGAGCAGTTCTTC. Translated: CASSLRLPTSGGVTSYNEQFF.

This chain uses TRBV5-4 with TRBJ1-4; the match to TRBD1 covers 8 bases. Trimming cost V 0 bases and J 8 bases; bases outside gene matches: 3. Germline CDR1 and CDR2: SGHNT and YYREEE (reference sequence). The CDR3 has 14 amino acids. The CDR3 protein is CASSLGQGLEKLFF. The DNA of the CDR3 is TGTGCCAGCAGCTTGGGACAGGGGTTGGAAAAACTGTTTTTT.

The genes are TRBV3-1 (or the pseudogene TRBV3-2) and TRBJ1-2; 8 positions agree with TRBD1. Losses at the gene ends were 5 bases for V and 8 bases for J; bases not matched to a gene: 4. CDR1 LGHDT and CDR2 YNNKEL come from the germline V gene (reference sequence). The CDR3 spans 12 residues. The CDR3 here is CASSDRGNGYTF. The CDR3 DNA reads TGTGCCAGCAGCGACAGGGGTAACGGCTACACCTTC.

This chain uses TRBV5-6 with TRBJ2-1; D uncertain. Trimming removed 1 base at V and 6 bases at J, with 2 bases between. This CDR3 region has 11 residues. CDR1 and CDR2 from the germline V gene are SGHDT and YYEEEE. The CDR3 sequence is CASSLRNEQFF. The CDR3 DNA is TGTGCCAGCAGCTTGCGCAATGAGCAGTTCTTC.

This sequence joins TRBV5-6 and TRBJ2-3; 11 nucleotides align to TRBD2. The CDR3 extends over 17 amino acids. Losses at the gene ends were 7 bases for V and 0 bases for J; bases not matched to a gene: 10. CDR1 is SGHDT and CDR2 is YYEEEE in the germline V gene. The CDR3 DNA reads as TGTGCCAGCCACCTGACAACTAGCGGGGGTAGCACAGATACGCAGTATTTT. Protein product: CASHLTTSGGSTDTQYF.

This chain uses TRBV3-1 (or the pseudogene TRBV3-2) with TRBJ1-4; TRBD1 matches 9 bases. Trimming cost V 7 bases and J 8 bases; bases outside gene matches: 8. The CDR3 contains 14 residues. Germline CDR1 LGHDT, CDR2 YNNKEL (reference sequence). CDR3 DNA: TGTGCCAGCAAGGCCCGGGACAGGGAAGAAAAACTGTTTTTT. This gives the protein CASKARDREEKLFF.

This clone was seen once. The V and J genes are TRBV7-2 and TRBJ1-5, with 7 nucleotides matching TRBD1. V gave up 5 bases and J gave up 4 bases; unmatched junction bases: 8. The germline CDR1 and CDR2 sequences are SGHTA and FQGNSA. The CDR3 extends over 15 amino acids. CDR3 DNA: TGTGCCAGCAGCCGTGACAGGGTGTCAAATCAGCCCCAGCATTTT. The encoded protein is CASSRDRVSNQPQHF. Based on the CDR3 plus reference TRBV7-2 and TRBJ1-5, the full variable domain is GAGVSQSPSNKVTEKGKDVELRCDPISGHTALYWYRQSLGQGLEFLIYFQGNSAPDKSGLPSDRFSAERTGGSVSTLTIQRTQQEDSAVYLCASSRDRVSNQPQHFGDGTRLSIL.

This clone has only a few counts. The chain joins TRBV5-1 to TRBJ1-3; TRBD1 is a possible D gene (6 bases). V was cut by 4 bases and J by 0 bases, with 11 bases left in between. CDR1 and CDR2 from the germline V gene are SGHRS and YFSETQ. This CDR3 comprises 15 residues. The chain's CDR3 is CASSPQGISGNTIYF. The CDR3 coding sequence is TGCGCCAGCAGCCCCCAGGGGATCTCTGGAAACACCATATATTTT.

The chain links TRBV19 to TRBJ1-5, with TRBD1 identical over 10 bases. Per the germline V gene, CDR1 is LNHDA and CDR2 is SQIVND (reference sequence). J gave up 2 bases and V 7 bases, and 5 bases lay outside the gene matches. The CDR3 length is 15 residues. The chain's CDR3 is CASKTGTGGNQPQHF. CDR3 nucleotides: TGTGCCAGTAAAACCGGGACAGGGGGCAATCAGCCCCAGCATTTT.

The chain has TRBV2 and TRBJ2-3, with 10 bases identical to TRBD2. This CDR3 spans 15 amino acids. V shed 6 bases and J 4 bases; nucleotides not matched to a gene: 7. Per the germline V gene, CDR1 is SNHLY and CDR2 is FYNNEI. CDR3 nucleotides: TGTGCCAGCAGCCCAACTAGCGGGGTCGCAGATACGCAGTATTTT. This encodes CASSPTSGVADTQYF.

This clone was detected only a few times. The chain links TRBV5-1 to TRBJ1-5, with 7 bases identical to TRBD1. V lost 8 bases to trimming and J lost 1 base; unmatched junction nucleotides: 12. CDR1 SGHRS and CDR2 YFSETQ come from the germline V gene. The CDR3 contains 16 residues. The CDR3 sequence: CARKSQGGWSNQPQHF. The CDR3, as DNA: TGCGCCAGAAAATCGCAGGGGGGTTGGAGCAATCAGCCCCAGCATTTT.

In nucleotides, the CDR3 is TGTGCCAGCAGTGTACCCGGGATAAATAATTCACCCCTCCACTTT. Translation gives CASSVPGINNSPLHF. The V and J genes are TRBV2 and TRBJ1-6, with unresolved D. The CDR3 covers 15 residues. V lost 4 bases, J lost 5 bases, and 12 bases lay in between. CDR1 and CDR2 from the germline V gene are SNHLY and FYNNEI. The full variable domain, completed using reference TRBV2 and TRBJ1-6, is EPEVTQTPSHQVTQMGQEVILRCVPISNHLYFYWYRQILGQKVEFLVSFYNNEISEKSEIFDDQFSVERPDGSNFTLKIRSTKLEDSAMYFCASSVPGINNSPLHFGNGTRLTVT.

The chain combines TRBV12-3 or TRBV12-4 with TRBJ2-3; D is undetermined. The CDR3 spans 13 residues. V lost 1 base and J lost 5, with 7 bases in between. CDR3 sequence (DNA): TGTGCCAGCAGTTTAGTAGCTTTAGATACGCAGTATTTT. Translation gives CASSLVALDTQYF.

The chain joins TRBV5-1 to TRBJ1-1; D is ambiguous. Per the germline V gene, CDR1 is SGHRS and CDR2 is YFSETQ. The CDR3 consists of 13 residues. V lost 5 bases and J 7 bases, leaving 15 bases between the germline ends. DNA for the CDR3: TGCGCCAGCAGTCGCATCATGGAGAGTGAAGCTTTCTTT. Amino acids: CASSRIMESEAFF.

This chain connects TRBV30 to TRBJ1-3, with TRBD1 matching over 8 bases. V trimming: 5 bases; J trimming: 2 bases; junction bases outside the gene matches: 2. Germline CDR1 and CDR2: GTSNPN and SVGIG (reference sequence). There are 13 residues in the CDR3. CDR3 sequence reads: CAWDRGPGNTIYF. CDR3 bases: TGTGCCTGGGACAGGGGACCTGGAAACACCATATATTTT.

This chain joins TRBV28 and TRBJ2-3; 11 nucleotides align to TRBD2. The CDR3 consists of 17 residues. From germline, CDR1 is MDHEN and CDR2 SYDVKM. The V and J ends lost 6 bases and 0 bases, in that order; junction bases with no gene match: 8. The CDR3 nucleotides read TGTGCCAGCAGGCTAGCGGGGGGCGCAACTAGCACAGATACGCAGTATTTT. It yields the protein CASRLAGGATSTDTQYF.

This clone was detected only a few times. The chain is built from TRBV7-6 and TRBJ2-2; 8 nucleotides line up with TRBD1. With 5 bases clipped from V and 4 bases from J, the junction kept 9 bases outside the gene matches. Per germline, CDR1 SGHVS and CDR2 FNYEAQ. The CDR3 is 16 amino acids. CDR3 DNA sequence: TGTGCCAGCAGCCATACAGGGGGACAAAGCACCGGGGAGCTGTTTTTT. It encodes CASSHTGGQSTGELFF. Supplemented by reference TRBV7-6 and TRBJ2-2, the full variable domain reads GAGVSQSPRYKVTKRGQDVALRCDPISGHVSLYWYRQALGQGPEFLTYFNYEAQQDKSGLPNDRFSAERPEGSISTLTIQRTEQRDSAMYRCASSHTGGQSTGELFFGEGSRLTVL.

J is TRBJ1-2 and V is TRBV6-6; no clear D. Trimming removed 4 bases from V and 6 bases from J, with 12 bases in between. Germline V gene data show CDR1 as MNHNY and CDR2 as SVGAGI (reference sequence). This CDR3 region has 13 residues. The CDR3 spells CASSFPPNDGYTF. The CDR3 bases are TGTGCCAGCAGTTTCCCGCCTAATGATGGCTACACCTTC.